The 11 T cell receptor beta chains below all came from one sample that was sequenced in a study of CD8 T cells in ankylosing spondylitis. Each CDR3 protein gets one entry after TCRdb re-called the 5' RACE reads with MiXCR. The table records 130,000 or so distinct CDR3 sequences, 6.5% to 9% of them present only once. Input material: blood, either unsorted or a sorted T cell fraction (not recorded which). Source of these receptors: a male donor with ankylosing spondylitis or in good health (not recorded which).

This clonotype was seen repeatedly, ten times or more. The chain uses TRBV6-2 or TRBV6-3 and TRBJ2-1; D is possibly TRBD1 or TRBD2 (5 bases each). The CDR3 covers 16 residues. Per germline, CDR1 MNHEY and CDR2 SVGEGT. Trimming took off 6 bases at V and 1 base at J, with 16 bases between the two ends. The CDR3 coding sequence is TGTGCCAGCAGCAACCTTGGTGGGACGTCCTACAATGAGCAGTTCTTC. It yields the protein CASSNLGGTSYNEQFF.

This clonotype was seen ten or more times. V and J are TRBV5-1 and TRBJ2-7; D not certain. The length of the CDR3 is 11 residues. Germline V gives CDR1 SGHRS, CDR2 YFSETQ. V lost 0 bases to trimming and J lost 5 bases, with 3 bases between them. The CDR3 sequence is CASSLDDEQYF. In nucleotides, the CDR3 is TGCGCCAGCAGCTTGGATGACGAGCAGTACTTC.

This clonotype was counted many times. This sequence joins TRBV5-1 and TRBJ2-6, with 15 positions matching TRBD2. From germline, CDR1 is SGHRS and CDR2 YFSETQ. V shed 3 bases, J shed 1 base, and the junction held 5 bases outside the gene matches. The CDR3 runs 19 residues. CDR3 DNA: TGCGCCAGCAGCTCCAAGGGACTAGCGGGAGGATCTGGGGCCAACGTCCTGACTTTC. Protein: CASSSKGLAGGSGANVLTF.

This clonotype was picked up many times. V gene TRBV20-1 combines with J gene TRBJ2-3; D is uncertain. CDR3 length: 13 amino acids. Deletions cut 6 bases from V and 4 bases from J, with 14 bases between. Germline V gene data show CDR1 as DFQATT and CDR2 as SNEGSKA (reference sequence). CDR3 loop: CSASMILADTQYF. Written as DNA, the CDR3 is TGCAGTGCCTCTATGATCTTGGCAGATACGCAGTATTTT.

This clonotype was counted at least ten times. The rearrangement joins TRBV3-1 to TRBJ1-2; 8 bases are shared with TRBD1. CDR3 length: 14 amino acids. Germline values: CDR1 LGHDT, CDR2 YNNKEL (reference sequence). The V gene end was trimmed by 0 bases and the J gene end by 7 bases; junction bases not matched to a gene: 4. In DNA, the CDR3 is TGTGCCAGCAGCCAAGAACGCAGGGGGCTTGGCTACACCTTC. Its protein is CASSQERRGLGYTF.

This clonotype was counted many times. The J gene is TRBJ1-2, the V gene TRBV20-1, with 7 positions matching TRBD1. V lost 1 base to trimming and J lost 4 bases; unmatched junction nucleotides: 3. CDR1 and CDR2 (germline): DFQATT, SNEGSKA (reference sequence). The CDR3 runs to 13 residues. This CDR3 is CSARGTGIYGYTF. In DNA, the CDR3 is TGCAGTGCTAGAGGGACAGGAATCTATGGCTACACCTTC.

This clonotype occurred many times. The chain uses TRBV5-1 and TRBJ2-7; D gene unclear. Looked up from germline, CDR1 is SGHRS and CDR2 is YFSETQ. The V and J ends lost 1 base and 0 bases respectively, with 8 bases between them. The CDR3 spans 14 residues. The CDR3 region has the DNA TGCGCCAGCAGCTTGTCCGGAAACTCCTACGAGCAGTACTTC. Translating it yields CASSLSGNSYEQYF.

The V gene is TRBV9, the J gene TRBJ2-7; D might be TRBD2 (5 bases). CDR1 SGDLS and CDR2 YYNGEE come from the germline V gene. The CDR3 has 18 residues. Between the trimmed V and J ends, which lost 6 bases and 0 bases, there was a span of 25 bases. In nucleotides, the CDR3 is TGTGCCAGCACCCGTAGGGAGCCCCGAACCCCGAGCTCCTACGAGCAGTACTTC. Amino acid sequence: CASTRREPRTPSSYEQYF. The full variable domain, completed using reference TRBV9 and TRBJ2-7, is DSGVTQTPKHLITATGQRVTLRCSPRSGDLSVYWYQQSLDQGLQFLIQYYNGEERAKGNILERFSAQQFPDLHSELNLSSLELGDSALYFCASTRREPRTPSSYEQYFGPGTRLTVT.

At least ten counts were recorded for this clonotype. J is TRBJ2-3 and V is TRBV28, with 9 bases that match TRBD1. CDR3 length: 16 residues. CDR1 is MDHEN, CDR2 SYDVKM, per germline. Trimming at V came to 2 bases and at J to 0 bases, leaving 3 bases not matched to a gene. The CDR3 region has the DNA TGTGCCAGCAGTTTAGCGGACAGGGGCAGCACAGATACGCAGTATTTT. Translated: CASSLADRGSTDTQYF.

This clonotype was detected ten times or more. The chain has TRBV12-3 or TRBV12-4 and TRBJ2-1; weak D call: TRBD2 (7 bases). The CDR3 loop spans 15 amino acids. V was cut by 10 bases and J by 9 bases, with 25 bases left in between. CDR3 in DNA: TGTGCCACCTCCCAAGGGGGGGCTACCTATGCTGAGCAGTTCTTC. Residues: CATSQGGATYAEQFF.

V is TRBV30 and J is TRBJ1-1; D gene ambiguous. V gave up 2 bases and J gave up 3 bases, with 10 bases separating them. Per germline, CDR1 GTSNPN and CDR2 SVGIG (reference sequence). The CDR3 totals 13 residues. CDR3 bases: TGTGCCTGGAGTCTAAAGTCGGACACTGAAGCTTTCTTT. Encoded protein: CAWSLKSDTEAFF.